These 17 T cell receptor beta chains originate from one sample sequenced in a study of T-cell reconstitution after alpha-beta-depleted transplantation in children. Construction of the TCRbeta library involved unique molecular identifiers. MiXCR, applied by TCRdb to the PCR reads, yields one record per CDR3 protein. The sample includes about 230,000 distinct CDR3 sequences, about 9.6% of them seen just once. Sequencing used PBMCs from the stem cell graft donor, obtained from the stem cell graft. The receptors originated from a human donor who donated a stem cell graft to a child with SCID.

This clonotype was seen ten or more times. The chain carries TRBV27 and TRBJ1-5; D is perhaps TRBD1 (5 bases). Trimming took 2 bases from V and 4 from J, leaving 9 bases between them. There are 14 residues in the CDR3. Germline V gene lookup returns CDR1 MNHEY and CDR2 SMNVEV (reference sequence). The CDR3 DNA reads TGTGCCAGCAGTTTAATGGGGGGAAATCAGCCCCAGCATTTT. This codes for CASSLMGGNQPQHF.

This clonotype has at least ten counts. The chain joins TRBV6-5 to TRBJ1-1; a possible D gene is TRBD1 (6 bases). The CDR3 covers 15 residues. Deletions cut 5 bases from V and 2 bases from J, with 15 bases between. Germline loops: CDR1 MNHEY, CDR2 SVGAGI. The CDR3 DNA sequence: TGTGCCAGCAGTCCACCGGACAGCCCTAACACTGAAGCTTTCTTT. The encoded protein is CASSPPDSPNTEAFF.

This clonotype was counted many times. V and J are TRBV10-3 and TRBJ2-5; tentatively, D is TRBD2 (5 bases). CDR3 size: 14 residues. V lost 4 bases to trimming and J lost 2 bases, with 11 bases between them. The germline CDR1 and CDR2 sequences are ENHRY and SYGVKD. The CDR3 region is CAISAGLGQETQYF. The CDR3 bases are TGTGCCATCAGTGCGGGGTTGGGGCAAGAGACCCAGTACTTC.

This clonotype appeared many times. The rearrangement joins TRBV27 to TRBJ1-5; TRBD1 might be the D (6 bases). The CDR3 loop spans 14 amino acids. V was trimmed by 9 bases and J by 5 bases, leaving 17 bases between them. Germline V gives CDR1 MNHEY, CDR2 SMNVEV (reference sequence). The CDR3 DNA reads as TGTGCCAGTACCCCAGCGGGGGGGCATCAGCCCCAGCATTTT. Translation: CASTPAGGHQPQHF.

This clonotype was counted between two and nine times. The CDR3 sequence is CAINLGGPPDEQFF. The DNA of the CDR3 is TGTGCCATCAACCTAGGGGGCCCCCCGGATGAGCAGTTCTTC. This rearrangement joins TRBV10-3 to TRBJ2-1; 7 positions match TRBD1. Germline values: CDR1 ENHRY, CDR2 SYGVKD. The CDR3 runs 14 residues. The J segment lost 8 bases and the V segment lost 7 bases, leaving 11 bases of the junction unmatched.

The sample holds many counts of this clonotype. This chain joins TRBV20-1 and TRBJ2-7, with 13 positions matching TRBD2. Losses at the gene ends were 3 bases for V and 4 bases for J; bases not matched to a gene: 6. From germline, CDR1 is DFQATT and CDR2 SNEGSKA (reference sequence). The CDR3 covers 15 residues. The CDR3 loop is CSASKLAGGPYEQYF. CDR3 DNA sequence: TGCAGTGCTAGCAAACTAGCGGGGGGGCCATACGAGCAGTACTTC.

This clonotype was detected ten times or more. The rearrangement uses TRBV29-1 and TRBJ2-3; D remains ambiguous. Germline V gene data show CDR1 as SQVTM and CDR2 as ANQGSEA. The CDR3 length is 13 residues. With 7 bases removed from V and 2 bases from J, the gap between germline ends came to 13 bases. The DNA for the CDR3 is TGCAGCGCCCTCCGGGTCCCCACAGATACGCAGTATTTT. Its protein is CSALRVPTDTQYF.

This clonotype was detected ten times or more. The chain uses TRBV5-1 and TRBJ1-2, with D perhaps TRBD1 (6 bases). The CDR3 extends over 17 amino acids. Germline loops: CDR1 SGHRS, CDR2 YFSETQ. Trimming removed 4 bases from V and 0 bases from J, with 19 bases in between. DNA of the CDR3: TGCGCCAGCAGCCCCCAACCAGGGGCGTGGGCTAACTATGGCTACACCTTC. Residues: CASSPQPGAWANYGYTF. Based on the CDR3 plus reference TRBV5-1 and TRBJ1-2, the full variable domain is KAGVTQTPRYLIKTRGQQVTLSCSPISGHRSVSWYQQTPGQGLQFLFEYFSETQRNKGNFPGRFSGRQFSNSRSEMNVSTLELGDSALYLCASSPQPGAWANYGYTFGSGTRLTVV.

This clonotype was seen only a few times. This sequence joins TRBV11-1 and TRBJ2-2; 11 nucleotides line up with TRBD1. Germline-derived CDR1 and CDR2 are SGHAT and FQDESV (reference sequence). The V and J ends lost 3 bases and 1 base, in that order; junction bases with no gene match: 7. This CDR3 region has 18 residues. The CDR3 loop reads CASSFVRGTGGNTGELFF. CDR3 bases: TGTGCCAGCAGCTTCGTCCGCGGGACAGGGGGGAACACCGGGGAGCTGTTTTTT.

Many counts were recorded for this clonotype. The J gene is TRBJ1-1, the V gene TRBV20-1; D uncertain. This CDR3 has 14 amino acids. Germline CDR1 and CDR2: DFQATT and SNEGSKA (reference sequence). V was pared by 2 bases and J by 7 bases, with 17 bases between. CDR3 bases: TGCAGTGCTAGAAACCCCAGGCGGGCAGATGAAGCTTTCTTT. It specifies CSARNPRRADEAFF.

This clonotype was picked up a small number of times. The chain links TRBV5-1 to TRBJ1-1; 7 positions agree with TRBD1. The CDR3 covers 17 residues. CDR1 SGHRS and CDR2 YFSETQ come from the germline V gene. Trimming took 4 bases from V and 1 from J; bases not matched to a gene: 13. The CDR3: CASSVGTVGRRNTEAFF. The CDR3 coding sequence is TGCGCCAGCAGCGTTGGGACAGTTGGACGTAGGAACACTGAAGCTTTCTTT.

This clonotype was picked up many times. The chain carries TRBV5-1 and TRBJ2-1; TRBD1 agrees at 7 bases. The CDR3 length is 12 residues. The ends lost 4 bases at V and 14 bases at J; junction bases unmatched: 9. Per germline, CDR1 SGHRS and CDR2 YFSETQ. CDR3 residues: CASSRGGPEKFF. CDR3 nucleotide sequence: TGCGCCAGCAGCAGAGGGGGCCCAGAGAAGTTCTTC.

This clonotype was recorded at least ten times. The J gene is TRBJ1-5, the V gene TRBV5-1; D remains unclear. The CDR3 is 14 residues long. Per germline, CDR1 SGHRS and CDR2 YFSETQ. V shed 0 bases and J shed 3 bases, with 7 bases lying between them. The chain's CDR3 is CASSLGEINQPQHF. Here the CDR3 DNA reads TGCGCCAGCAGCTTGGGGGAGATCAATCAGCCCCAGCATTTT.

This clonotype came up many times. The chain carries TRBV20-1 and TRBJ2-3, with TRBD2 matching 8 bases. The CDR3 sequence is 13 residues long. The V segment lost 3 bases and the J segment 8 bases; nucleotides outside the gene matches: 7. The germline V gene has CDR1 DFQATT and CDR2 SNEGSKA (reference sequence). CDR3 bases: TGCAGTGCTAGGGCGGGGGGTGTCCGTACGCAGTATTTT. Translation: CSARAGGVRTQYF.

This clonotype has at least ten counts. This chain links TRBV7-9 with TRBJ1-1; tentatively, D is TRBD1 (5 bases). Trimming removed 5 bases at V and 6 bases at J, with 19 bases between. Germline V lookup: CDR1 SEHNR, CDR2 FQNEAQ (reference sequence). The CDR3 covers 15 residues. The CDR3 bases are TGTGCCAGCAGCGTCCCACGCGAGGGGCGCGCTGAAGCTTTCTTT. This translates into CASSVPREGRAEAFF.

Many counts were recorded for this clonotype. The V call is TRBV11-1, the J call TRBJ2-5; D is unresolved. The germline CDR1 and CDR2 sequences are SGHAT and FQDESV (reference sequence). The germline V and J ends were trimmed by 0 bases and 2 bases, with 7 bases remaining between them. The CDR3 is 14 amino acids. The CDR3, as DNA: TGTGCCAGCAGCTTAGCGTGGCAGCAAGAGACCCAGTACTTC. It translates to CASSLAWQQETQYF.

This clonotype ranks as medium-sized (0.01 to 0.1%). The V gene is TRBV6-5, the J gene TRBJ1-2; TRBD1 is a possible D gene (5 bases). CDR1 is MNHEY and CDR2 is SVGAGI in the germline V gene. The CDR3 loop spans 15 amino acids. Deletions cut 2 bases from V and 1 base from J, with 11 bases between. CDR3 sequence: CASSYQAGLNYGYTF. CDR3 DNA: TGTGCCAGCAGTTACCAGGCAGGGCTTAACTATGGCTACACCTTC.